This TCR beta chain came from a study of blood T cell repertoires in COVID-19. Study information: The study drew acute and convalescent COVID-19 samples from the United States, Italy and Spain.

Original processing notes: Reference gene primer amplification gave nucleated cell count estimates. The data were produced by immunoSEQ multiplex PCR, yet TCRdb's version contains in-frame clones alone and is incomplete. V and J calls and clone size are as listed in that table; D and trimming were resolved from the DNA. Of about 370,000 clones listed, around 92% are singletons. Recruited during active infection, patients (from Seattle) were subsequently followed longitudinally. The germline gives CDR1 MGHRA, CDR2 YSYEKL. The CDR3 is made up of 15 amino acids. The trim removed 6 bases at V and 7 bases at J, leaving 14 bases unmatched.

The sequenced sample consisted of peripheral blood. This chain joins TRBV4-1 and TRBJ2-7, with TRBD1 matching over 8 bases. The sequence came from a woman in her 30s with COVID-19, enrolled during active disease. CDR3 nucleotides: TGCGCCAGCAGAAAAACCCGGGACAGGTTCAGTGAGCAGTACTTC. This encodes CASRKTRDRFSEQYF.